This TCR beta chain was identified during a study of blood T cell repertoires in COVID-19. The wider study: The United States, Italy and Spain supplied acute and convalescent COVID-19 samples. The analysed material was cDNA or gDNA that came from T cells, B-cell-depleted T cells, or PBMCs.

The CDR3 sequence is 15 residues long. The V end lost 4 bases, the J end lost 4 bases, and 15 bases lay between the germline ends. In germline, CDR1 is SGHVS, CDR2 FQNEAQ. Source study methods: Amplification of reference gene primers was used by the study to estimate nucleated cell counts. Profiling relied on immunoSEQ multiplex PCR, and the TCRdb table lists in-frame clones only, not all of them. V and J calls and clone size come straight from that table; D and trimming were deduced from the DNA. Of about 200,000 clones detected, 88% appear once; the ten largest clones hold about 4.5%. The genes are TRBV7-8 and TRBJ2-3, with a tentative D call TRBD2 (6 bases). The sequenced sample was peripheral blood. This TCR came from a human donor in a cohort sampled during active COVID-19. CDR3 region: CASSYILGEADTQYF. In DNA form, the CDR3 reads TGTGCCAGCAGCTATATATTGGGGGAGGCAGATACGCAGTATTTT.